This TCR beta chain was recovered during a study of shared clonotypes between healthy human individuals. The study, taken as a whole, reports: In the sorted subsets, rarefaction showed sequencing was incomplete despite large depth.

Cells designated naive CD8 were CD45RO-negative and were positively selected for CCR7, with terminally differentiated effector memory CD45RA+ cells excluded. The CDR3 is 12 residues long. The V end lost 5 bases, the J end lost 4 bases, and 9 bases lay between the germline ends. Germline V CDR1 and CDR2: MNHEY, SVGAGI. Sequencing used immunoSEQ multiplex PCR; TCRdb keeps in-frame clones, though not all of them. The profile shows millions of clones, approximately 94% of them singletons. With regard to this clone: Its matching antigen is unknown.

The genes are TRBV6-5 and TRBJ2-7; possible D gene TRBD1, 6 bases. The sequenced material came from naive CD8+ T cells sorted from blood. The TCR comes from a man younger than 35 in good health. CDR3 DNA sequence: TGTGCCAGCAGTCCCGACAGGTACGAGCAGTACTTC. As protein: CASSPDRYEQYF.